A single sample is the source of the 17 T cell receptor beta chains below, sequenced in a study of T cell responses to AZD1222 COVID-19 vaccine. TCRdb keeps only in-frame clones here, not all; method: immunoSEQ multiplex PCR. The sample contains about 100,000 clones, about nine tenths of which appear only once. The sequences come from peripheral blood, collected on day 0 of AZD1222 vaccination. All receptors come from an adult in good health.

This rearrangement joins TRBV19 to TRBJ2-2, with a weak D call TRBD1 (5 bases). Germline V CDR1 and CDR2: LNHDA, SQIVND (reference sequence). There are 13 residues in the CDR3. V was shortened by 4 bases and J by 8 bases, with 11 bases between the two germline ends. This CDR3 is CASSRGAVGELFF. CDR3 DNA: TGTGCCAGTAGTAGGGGCGCGGTGGGGGAGCTGTTTTTT.

This clone was observed once. The J gene is TRBJ2-5, the V gene TRBV11-2; D might be TRBD1 (6 bases). The V and J ends lost 5 bases and 1 base respectively, with 14 bases between them. The CDR3 is 15 amino acids. Germline lookup yields CDR1 SGHAT and CDR2 FQNNGV. The CDR3 protein is CASSRTAGGQETQYF. The CDR3 DNA reads as TGTGCCAGCAGCCGGACAGCTGGGGGCCAAGAGACCCAGTACTTC.

The gene calls are TRBV7-2 and TRBJ2-3; 7 bases line up with TRBD1. Germline CDR1 and CDR2: SGHTA and FQGNSA. The V and J ends lost 2 bases and 4 bases, in that order; junction bases with no gene match: 12. This CDR3 comprises 17 residues. The CDR3 nucleotides read TGTGCCAGCAGCTTAAACTCAAGAGGGCAGGGGGCAGATACGCAGTATTTT. This gives the protein CASSLNSRGQGADTQYF. The variable domain in full, with the rest retrieved from reference TRBV7-2 and TRBJ2-3, is GAGVSQSPSNKVTEKGKDVELRCDPISGHTALYWYRQSLGQGLEFLIYFQGNSAPDKSGLPSDRFSAERTGGSVSTLTIQRTQQEDSAVYLCASSLNSRGQGADTQYFGPGTRLTVL.

This clone occurred a few times. The rearrangement uses TRBV27 and TRBJ1-2; 9 bases line up with TRBD1. The CDR3 has 16 residues. V lost 5 bases to trimming and J lost 4 bases; unmatched junction nucleotides: 11. The V gene's germline CDR1 is MNHEY and CDR2 SMNVEV (reference sequence). In DNA, the CDR3 is TGTGCCAGCAGTCCGATATTACAGGGGGCGGGCTATGGCTACACCTTC. This encodes CASSPILQGAGYGYTF.

The J gene is TRBJ1-5, the V gene TRBV24-1, with TRBD1 identical over 7 bases. V was pared by 3 bases and J by 5 bases, with 9 bases of the junction left unmatched. The germline CDR1 and CDR2 sequences are KGHDR and SFDVKD. The CDR3 is made up of 16 amino acids. The CDR3 region has the DNA TGTGCCACCAGTGATCCGCGACAGGGTTGGGATCAGCCCCAGCATTTT. Its protein is CATSDPRQGWDQPQHF.

The genes are TRBV28 and TRBJ1-2; D not certain. Germline V lookup: CDR1 MDHEN, CDR2 SYDVKM. With 7 bases removed from V and 2 bases from J, the gap between germline ends came to 14 bases. The CDR3 runs 14 residues. CDR3 nucleotides: TGTGCCAGCACCCTCAATGGGTTAAACTATGGCTACACCTTC. As protein: CASTLNGLNYGYTF.

This clone was detected only once. The genes are TRBV19 and TRBJ2-1, with a weak D call TRBD2 (6 bases). CDR1 LNHDA and CDR2 SQIVND come from the germline V gene (reference sequence). The V end was cut by 1 base, the J end by 5 bases, with 12 bases between. The CDR3 spans 15 residues. CDR3 region: CASSIGEAANNEQFF. The CDR3, as DNA: TGTGCCAGTAGTATAGGGGAGGCAGCAAACAATGAGCAGTTCTTC.

This chain joins TRBV30 and TRBJ2-5, with D perhaps TRBD2 (6 bases). The CDR3 runs 16 residues. Germline V CDR1 and CDR2: GTSNPN, SVGIG (reference sequence). V lost 4 bases to trimming and J lost 4 bases, with 22 bases between them. CDR3: CAWTRPGLSWGETQYF. CDR3 bases: TGTGCCTGGACTAGGCCGGGACTCTCATGGGGAGAGACCCAGTACTTC.

The V call is TRBV6-5, the J call TRBJ1-1; D might be TRBD1 (5 bases). The CDR3 loop spans 15 amino acids. V gave up 5 bases and J gave up 1 base, with 14 bases separating them. Germline CDR1 and CDR2: MNHEY and SVGAGI. The CDR3 spells CASSLRRGTNTEAFF. CDR3 sequence (DNA): TGTGCCAGCAGTCTCAGACGGGGGACGAACACTGAAGCTTTCTTT.

The genes are TRBV12-3 or TRBV12-4 and TRBJ1-5; D gene ambiguous. The ends were cut back, 3 bases at V and 8 bases at J, with 11 bases in the middle. This CDR3 has 13 residues. The CDR3 sequence: CASSFILWEPQHF. The DNA for the CDR3 is TGTGCCAGCAGTTTCATACTCTGGGAGCCCCAGCATTTT.

The chain recombines TRBV5-1 with TRBJ2-3; TRBD2 matches at 7 bases. Germline CDR1 and CDR2: SGHRS and YFSETQ. The CDR3 loop spans 15 amino acids. The V gene end was trimmed by 0 bases and the J gene end by 2 bases; junction bases not matched to a gene: 3. The CDR3 protein is CASSLEAGLTDTQYF. CDR3 nucleotides: TGCGCCAGCAGCTTGGAAGCGGGACTCACAGATACGCAGTATTTT.

The gene calls are TRBV6-2 or TRBV6-3 and TRBJ1-5; D gene unclear. CDR3 length: 16 amino acids. Trimming removed 0 bases from V and 4 bases from J, with 13 bases in between. Germline V gene data show CDR1 as MNHEY and CDR2 as SVGEGT. The CDR3 DNA sequence: TGTGCCAGCAGTTACTCGAATGTTATGGGGAATCAGCCCCAGCATTTT. Its protein is CASSYSNVMGNQPQHF.

The gene calls are TRBV6-1 and TRBJ2-7; 8 bases are a match to TRBD1. V lost 2 bases and J lost 7; bases outside the gene matches: 13. CDR1 is MNHNS, CDR2 SASEGT, per germline. This CDR3 is built from 16 residues. CDR3 region: CASSETPGGGILEQYF. DNA for the CDR3: TGTGCCAGCAGTGAAACTCCAGGGGGCGGAATTTTGGAGCAGTACTTC.

V and J are TRBV11-3 and TRBJ2-7; TRBD2 agrees at 7 bases. The germline CDR1 and CDR2 sequences are SGHNT and YENEEA. Unmatched junction bases numbered 3, after V lost 1 base and J lost 0 bases. The CDR3 has 15 residues. The CDR3, as DNA: TGTGCCAGCAGCTTAGTCCTAGCGGCCTCCTACGAGCAGTACTTC. It codes for CASSLVLAASYEQYF.

J is TRBJ2-7 and V is TRBV29-1; D gene unclear. The CDR3 totals 11 residues. Per the germline V gene, CDR1 is SQVTM and CDR2 is ANQGSEA. Between the trimmed V and J ends, which lost 2 bases and 5 bases, there was a span of 7 bases. The CDR3 DNA reads TGCAGCGTTGAAACAGTCAACGAGCAGTACTTC. Its protein product is CSVETVNEQYF.

This sequence joins TRBV19 and TRBJ1-2; 11 nucleotides align to TRBD1. Unmatched junction bases numbered 15, after V lost 4 bases and J lost 8 bases. Germline V gives CDR1 LNHDA, CDR2 SQIVND (reference sequence). This CDR3 is built from 17 residues. DNA of the CDR3: TGTGCCAGTAGTAGTCCCGGGACAGGGGGGCGGGAGAAGGGCTACACCTTC. Translation gives CASSSPGTGGREKGYTF.

The chain is built from TRBV4-3 and TRBJ1-6, with D unclear. The CDR3 has 16 residues. V gave up 0 bases and J gave up 7 bases, with 13 bases separating them. Germline lookup yields CDR1 LGHNA and CDR2 YSLEER. CDR3 protein: CASSQDSSTANSPLHF. The CDR3 DNA reads as TGCGCCAGCAGCCAAGATTCGTCCACAGCCAATTCACCCCTCCACTTT.